One and the same sample provided the 15 T cell receptor beta chains below, sequenced in a study of blood T cell repertoires in COVID-19. Clones were sequenced by immunoSEQ multiplex PCR, and TCRdb holds only the in-frame ones, with some missing. The repertoire includes 350,000 to 550,000 clones, more than 85% of them detected once, and about 4.5% sits in the top ten. Material for sequencing was peripheral blood. These receptors all come from a woman younger than 45 with acute or convalescent COVID-19.

The chain couples TRBV12-3 or TRBV12-4 to TRBJ2-5, with 7 bases matching TRBD1. This CDR3 has 13 residues. V lost 5 bases and J lost 5; bases outside the gene matches: 5. This CDR3 is CASSPRGPETQYF. CDR3 bases: TGTGCCAGCAGTCCTAGGGGGCCGGAGACCCAGTACTTC.

The CDR3 reads CASSGQGWNQPQHF. CDR3 nucleotides: TGTGCCAGCAGCGGACAGGGGTGGAATCAGCCCCAGCATTTT. The chain has TRBV9 and TRBJ1-5; 8 nucleotides line up with TRBD1. Germline lookup yields CDR1 SGDLS and CDR2 YYNGEE. The length of the CDR3 is 14 residues. V was pared by 3 bases and J by 4 bases, with 3 bases of the junction left unmatched. Based on the CDR3 plus reference TRBV9 and TRBJ1-5, the full variable domain is DSGVTQTPKHLITATGQRVTLRCSPRSGDLSVYWYQQSLDQGLQFLIQYYNGEERAKGNILERFSAQQFPDLHSELNLSSLELGDSALYFCASSGQGWNQPQHFGDGTRLSIL.

This clone was observed once. This chain connects TRBV24-1 to TRBJ1-2; no reliable D call. This CDR3 region has 13 residues. CDR1 KGHDR and CDR2 SFDVKD come from the germline V gene. V lost 3 bases and J lost 6, with 10 bases in between. CDR3 amino acids: CATSDPMKHGYTF. The CDR3 DNA is TGTGCCACCAGTGATCCGATGAAGCATGGCTACACCTTC.

V and J are TRBV5-1 and TRBJ2-7; D is perhaps TRBD2 (6 bases). The germline gives CDR1 SGHRS, CDR2 YFSETQ. V lost 4 bases, J lost 7 bases, and 24 bases lay in between. This CDR3 has 16 residues. As DNA, the CDR3 is TGCGCCAGCAGCCCAAGGGGCAACTGGGACTCCGTGGAGCAGTACTTC. As protein: CASSPRGNWDSVEQYF.

This clone was counted many times. The chain joins TRBV2 to TRBJ1-6; 8 nucleotides line up with TRBD1. The V gene end was trimmed by 7 bases and the J gene end by 8 bases; junction bases not matched to a gene: 10. Germline loops: CDR1 SNHLY, CDR2 FYNNEI. This CDR3 spans 15 amino acids. The CDR3 DNA sequence: TGTGCCAGCATCACTGCAGGGGGCGGATATTCACCCCTCCACTTT. This gives the protein CASITAGGGYSPLHF.

The V and J genes are TRBV5-1 and TRBJ1-1; D is possibly TRBD1 (6 bases). Germline V gives CDR1 SGHRS, CDR2 YFSETQ. V was cut by 7 bases and J by 7 bases, with 20 bases left in between. The CDR3 is 14 residues long. The CDR3 nucleotides are TGCGCCAGCCGCCAGACAGGCCGATCAGGTGAAGCTTTCTTT. Encoded protein: CASRQTGRSGEAFF.

V is TRBV5-1 and J is TRBJ2-7; 7 bases map to TRBD1. V shed 6 bases, J shed 3 bases, and the junction held 18 bases outside the gene matches. The CDR3 runs to 17 residues. The germline V gene encodes CDR1 SGHRS and CDR2 YFSETQ. The CDR3: CASTYHNTRDSRYEQYF. The CDR3 DNA is TGCGCCAGCACCTACCATAACACGAGGGACAGCCGCTACGAGCAGTACTTC.

This clone was counted a few times. The chain has TRBV19 and TRBJ2-7, with D tentatively TRBD2 (5 bases). This CDR3 has 13 residues. The germline V gene encodes CDR1 LNHDA and CDR2 SQIVND (reference sequence). Trimming stripped 4 bases from V and 2 bases from J, with 9 bases between. CDR3 bases: TGTGCCAGTAGTAAAAGAGGGACCTACGAGCAGTACTTC. It encodes CASSKRGTYEQYF.

The chain is built from TRBV5-1 and TRBJ1-4, with 9 bases that match TRBD1. From germline, CDR1 is SGHRS and CDR2 YFSETQ. The trim removed 1 base at V and 5 bases at J, leaving 3 bases unmatched. The length of the CDR3 is 15 residues. The CDR3 DNA sequence: TGCGCCAGCAGCTTGACCGGGACAGGGAATGAAAAACTGTTTTTT. Translation: CASSLTGTGNEKLFF.

The V gene is TRBV5-6, the J gene TRBJ2-3; 10 nucleotides align to TRBD2. Trimming cost V 6 bases and J 8 bases; bases outside gene matches: 15. The CDR3 is 16 residues long. Germline V lookup: CDR1 SGHDT, CDR2 YYEEEE. Here the CDR3 reads CASTTGLADFGGTQYF. The CDR3, as DNA: TGTGCCAGCACAACCGGACTAGCGGACTTCGGGGGTACGCAGTATTTT.

The chain carries TRBV30 and TRBJ2-5, with 8 bases matching TRBD2. Germline CDR1 GTSNPN, CDR2 SVGIG (reference sequence). J was trimmed by 8 bases and V by 5 bases; bases with no gene match: 10. The CDR3 runs 13 residues. The CDR3 bases are TGTGCCTGGTCGAACTCGGGAGGGCTTACCCAGTACTTC. Translating gives CAWSNSGGLTQYF.

This chain uses TRBV15 with TRBJ2-2; perhaps TRBD1 as D (6 bases). CDR1 is LNHNV, CDR2 YYDKDF, per germline (reference sequence). Trimming cost V 8 bases and J 5 bases, with 15 bases left between them. CDR3 length: 14 residues. The DNA of the CDR3 is TGTGCCACCTCCCCTACAGGGACGACCGGGGAGCTGTTTTTT. As protein: CATSPTGTTGELFF.

This sequence joins TRBV6-1 and TRBJ2-1; 12 nucleotides align to TRBD2. This CDR3 contains 19 residues. J gave up 0 bases and V 2 bases, and 8 bases lay outside the gene matches. Germline lookup yields CDR1 MNHNS and CDR2 SASEGT. In DNA, the CDR3 is TGTGCCAGCAGTGAAAGGCCTAGCGGGGGGGTAAGCTCCTACAATGAGCAGTTCTTC. Residues: CASSERPSGGVSSYNEQFF.

The J gene is TRBJ2-6, the V gene TRBV5-4; 7 positions agree with TRBD1. Losses at the gene ends were 2 bases for V and 0 bases for J; bases not matched to a gene: 5. Germline-derived CDR1 and CDR2 are SGHNT and YYREEE (reference sequence). The CDR3 consists of 17 residues. CDR3 residues: CASSFRTGDSGANVLTF. The CDR3 DNA follows: TGTGCCAGCAGCTTTCGGACAGGAGACTCTGGGGCCAACGTCCTGACTTTC.

The CDR3 nucleotides read TGTGCCAGCAGCACCAGGGTAACCGGAACTGAAGCTTTCTTT. Protein: CASSTRVTGTEAFF. The rearrangement uses TRBV9 and TRBJ1-1, with a possible D match to TRBD1 (5 bases). The length of the CDR3 is 14 residues. V dropped 4 bases and J dropped 5 bases, with 15 bases sitting between them. Looked up from germline, CDR1 is SGDLS and CDR2 is YYNGEE.